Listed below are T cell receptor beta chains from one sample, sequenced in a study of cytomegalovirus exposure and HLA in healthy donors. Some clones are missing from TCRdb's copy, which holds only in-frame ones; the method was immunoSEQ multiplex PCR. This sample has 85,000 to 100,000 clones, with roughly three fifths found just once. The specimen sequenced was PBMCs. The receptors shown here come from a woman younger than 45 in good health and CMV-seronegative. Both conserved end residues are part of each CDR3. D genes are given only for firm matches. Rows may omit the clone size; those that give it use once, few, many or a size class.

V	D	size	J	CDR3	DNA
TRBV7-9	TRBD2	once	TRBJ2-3	CASSEGTSFHSTDTQYF	TGTGCCAGCAGCGAGGGGACTAGCTTCCATAGCACAGATACGCAGTATTTT
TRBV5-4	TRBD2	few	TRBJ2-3	CASSLLRGATDTQYF	TGTGCCAGCAGCTTGTTGCGGGGGGCCACAGATACGCAGTATTTT
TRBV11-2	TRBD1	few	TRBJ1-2	CASSLAGFGQGPNYGYTF	TGTGCCAGCAGCTTAGCGGGTTTCGGACAGGGCCCAAACTATGGCTACACCTTC
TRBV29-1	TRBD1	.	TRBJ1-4	CSVRWGDSFYEKLFF	TGCAGCGTCAGATGGGGGGACAGTTTTTATGAAAAACTGTTTTTT
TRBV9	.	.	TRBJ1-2	CASSVDSGPYGYTF	TGTGCCAGCAGCGTAGATTCAGGGCCCTATGGCTACACCTTC
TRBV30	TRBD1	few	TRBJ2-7	CAWTRTGGYEQYF	TGTGCCTGGACTAGGACAGGGGGTTACGAGCAGTACTTC
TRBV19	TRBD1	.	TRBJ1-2	CASLSSGGYRYTF	TGTGCCAGCCTCTCCTCAGGGGGGTATCGCTACACCTTC
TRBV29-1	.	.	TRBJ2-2	CSVETDLNTGELFF	TGCAGCGTTGAAACAGATCTGAACACCGGGGAGCTGTTTTTT
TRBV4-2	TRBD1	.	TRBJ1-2	CASSQGEGQGAYGYTF	TGTGCCAGCAGCCAAGGGGAGGGACAGGGGGCCTATGGCTACACCTTC
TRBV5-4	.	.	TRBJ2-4	CASSFGADPSKNIQYF	TGTGCCAGCAGCTTTGGGGCAGACCCCTCCAAAAACATTCAGTACTTC
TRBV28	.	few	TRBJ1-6	CASLVSSYNSPLHF	TGTGCCAGCTTGGTGAGCTCCTATAATTCACCCCTCCACTTT
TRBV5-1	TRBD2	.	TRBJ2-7	CASSARGLAKSYEQYF	TGCGCCAGCAGCGCGAGGGGACTAGCGAAGTCCTACGAGCAGTACTTC
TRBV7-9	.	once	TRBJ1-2	CASSLGEGKRYGYTF	TGTGCCAGCAGCTTAGGAGAGGGAAAAAGATATGGCTACACCTTC
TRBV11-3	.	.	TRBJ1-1	CASSRGGGSGNTEAFF	TGTGCCAGCAGCCGGGGGGGAGGGTCCGGAAACACTGAAGCTTTCTTT
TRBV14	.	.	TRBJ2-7	CASSQSALGPYEQYF	TGTGCCAGCAGCCAAAGTGCCCTGGGCCCCTACGAGCAGTACTTC
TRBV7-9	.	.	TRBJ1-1	CASSPKTGNTEAFF	TGTGCCAGCAGCCCAAAGACAGGGAACACTGAAGCTTTCTTT
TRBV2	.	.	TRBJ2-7	CASSHNWRLTGTYEQYF	TGTGCCAGCAGCCATAATTGGAGGCTCACAGGGACCTACGAGCAGTACTTC
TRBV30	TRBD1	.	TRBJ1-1	CASAYRGQNTEAFF	TGTGCCTCCGCTTACAGGGGTCAGAACACTGAAGCTTTCTTT
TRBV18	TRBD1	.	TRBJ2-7	CASSPGQGAVEQYF	TGTGCCAGCTCACCAGGACAGGGGGCTGTCGAGCAGTACTTC
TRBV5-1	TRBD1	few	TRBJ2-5	CATSLARGKETQYF	TGCGCCACCTCGCTGGCCAGGGGGAAAGAGACCCAGTACTTC
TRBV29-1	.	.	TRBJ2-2	CSVGHTGELFF	TGCAGCGTTGGGCATACCGGGGAGCTGTTTTTT
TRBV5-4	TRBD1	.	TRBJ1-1	CASSLLQGGKNTEAFF	TGTGCCAGCAGCTTGTTACAGGGGGGGAAGAACACTGAAGCTTTCTTT
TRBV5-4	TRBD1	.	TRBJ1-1	CASSHNRGRYTEAFF	TGTGCCAGCAGCCACAACAGGGGGAGGTACACTGAAGCTTTCTTT
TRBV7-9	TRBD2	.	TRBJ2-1	CASRLGLANEQFF	TGTGCCAGCAGATTGGGACTAGCCAATGAGCAGTTCTTC
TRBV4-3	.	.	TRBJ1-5	CASSQDGINDNQPQHF	TGCGCCAGCAGCCAAGATGGCATAAATGACAATCAGCCCCAGCATTTT
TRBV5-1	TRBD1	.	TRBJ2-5	CASSRDHPGQGRSETQYF	TGCGCCAGCAGCCGAGACCACCCGGGACAGGGTCGTTCGGAGACCCAGTACTTC
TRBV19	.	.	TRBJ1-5	CASSIVENQPQHF	TGTGCCAGTAGTATCGTGGAGAATCAGCCCCAGCATTTT
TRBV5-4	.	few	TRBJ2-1	CASSLLPYNEQFF	TGTGCCAGCAGCTTGCTACCCTACAATGAGCAGTTCTTC
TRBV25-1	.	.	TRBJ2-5	CASRTVRGETQYF	TGTGCCAGCAGGACGGTCAGGGGAGAGACCCAGTACTTC
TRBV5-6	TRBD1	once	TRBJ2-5	CASSFLGQRQETQYF	TGTGCCAGCAGCTTTCTGGGACAGCGTCAAGAGACCCAGTACTTC
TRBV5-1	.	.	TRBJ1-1	CASSGGGVITEAFF	TGCGCCAGCAGCGGAGGAGGGGTTATCACTGAAGCTTTCTTT
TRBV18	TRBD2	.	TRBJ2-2	CASSPASGGTYTGELFF	TGTGCCAGCTCACCCGCTAGCGGGGGGACATACACCGGGGAGCTGTTTTTT
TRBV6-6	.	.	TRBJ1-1	CASRGGTNTEAFF	TGTGCCAGCAGGGGGGGGACGAACACTGAAGCTTTCTTT
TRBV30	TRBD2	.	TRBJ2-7	CAWSVAGGSYEQYF	TGTGCCTGGAGTGTAGCGGGAGGCTCCTACGAGCAGTACTTC
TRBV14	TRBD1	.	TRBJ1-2	CASSRRDRYYGYTF	TGTGCCAGCAGTCGCCGGGACAGATACTATGGCTACACCTTC